Below, 30 T cell receptor beta chains from the same sample are listed, as sequenced in a study of CD8+CD57+ T cells in acquired aplastic anemia. Patients sequenced had flow cytometry evidence of CD8+CD57+ cell expansion. The study profiled TCR beta VDJ and CDR3 using genomic DNA as template. TCRdb reanalysed the reads using MiXCR and keeps one entry per CDR3 protein. The sample consists of more than 150,000 distinct CDR3 sequences, nearly 50% of them appearing once. The material sequenced was sorted CD4+, CD8+, or CD8+CD57+ T cells (not recorded which) from PBMCs. The receptors were gathered from a human donor with aplastic anemia.

This clonotype was seen ten or more times. The gene calls are TRBV19 and TRBJ2-7; TRBD1 aligns across 8 bases. After removal of 5 bases from V and 5 bases from J, the junction contained 8 bases not matched to a gene. The CDR3 spans 14 residues. Germline lookup yields CDR1 LNHDA and CDR2 SQIVND (reference sequence). CDR3 sequence (DNA): TGTGCCAGTAGTTCCGGACAGGGAGCGGACGAGCAGTACTTC. Protein product: CASSSGQGADEQYF.

The chain uses TRBV19 and TRBJ2-7; D is undetermined. V was pared by 1 base and J by 7 bases, with 8 bases between. Germline V gene lookup returns CDR1 LNHDA and CDR2 SQIVND (reference sequence). This CDR3 spans 12 amino acids. The CDR3 DNA is TGTGCCAGTAGTATAGCTCTTGGGGAGCAGTACTTC. It encodes CASSIALGEQYF.

The chain combines TRBV12-3 or TRBV12-4 with TRBJ1-4; 7 bases fit TRBD1. V was pared by 7 bases and J by 0 bases, with 8 bases of the junction left unmatched. The CDR3 consists of 16 residues. CDR3 region: CASNIWTGATNEKLFF. The CDR3 DNA sequence: TGTGCCAGCAACATATGGACAGGTGCAACTAATGAAAAACTGTTTTTT.

Worth noting for this clonotype: This could be a read error, since a much larger clone is one nucleotide away. The rearrangement joins TRBV7-2 to TRBJ2-7; D perhaps matches TRBD2 (6 bases). Trimming took off 5 bases at V and 6 bases at J, with 11 bases between the two ends. This CDR3 is 12 amino acids long. CDR1 is SGHTA, CDR2 FQGNSA, per germline. This CDR3 reads CASSHMGGEQYF. The DNA for the CDR3 is TGTGCCAGCAGCCACATGGGAGGCGAGCAGTACTTC.

This clonotype was detected many times. The chain carries TRBV12-3 or TRBV12-4 and TRBJ2-3; D is unclear. The CDR3 runs 12 residues. The ends were cut back, 5 bases at V and 2 bases at J, with 5 bases in the middle. The DNA of the CDR3 is TGTGCCAGCAGTCGCAACACAGATACGCAGTATTTT. It encodes CASSRNTDTQYF.

The chain links TRBV6-1 to TRBJ2-7; 7 bases are shared with TRBD1. Germline CDR1 is MNHNS and CDR2 is SASEGT. The CDR3 totals 13 residues. With 6 bases clipped from V and 4 bases from J, the junction kept 6 bases outside the gene matches. CDR3 in amino acids: CASSWTGTYEQYF. The CDR3 DNA reads as TGTGCCAGCAGCTGGACAGGAACGTACGAGCAGTACTTC.

This clonotype was seen a few times. The chain joins TRBV25-1 to TRBJ1-1; D gene ambiguous. V was clipped by 6 bases and J by 0 bases, with 14 bases between them. CDR3 length equals 15 residues. From germline, CDR1 is MGHDK and CDR2 SYGVNS. CDR3 in amino acids: CASSVVRPMNTEAFF. In DNA form, the CDR3 reads TGTGCCAGCAGCGTAGTACGGCCCATGAACACTGAAGCTTTCTTT.

The rearrangement links TRBV5-1 to TRBJ2-5; D possibly corresponds to TRBD1 (8 bases). CDR1 SGHRS and CDR2 YFSETQ come from the germline V gene. V was clipped by 9 bases and J by 3 bases, with 21 bases between them. This CDR3 has 15 amino acids. In nucleotides, the CDR3 is TGCGCCACCACCCCCAACAGGGGGGGGGAAGAGACCCAGTACTTC. Its translation is CATTPNRGGEETQYF.

This chain joins TRBV24-1 and TRBJ1-4; D may be TRBD1 (6 bases). V was shortened by 4 bases and J by 8 bases, with 13 bases between the two germline ends. The CDR3 loop spans 14 amino acids. Germline CDR1 KGHDR, CDR2 SFDVKD. CDR3 amino acids: CATSDRGTSEKLFF. The CDR3 nucleotides are TGTGCCACCAGTGACAGAGGGACAAGCGAAAAACTGTTTTTT.

The table lists this clonotype with many counts. Mismatch with germline at one junction end may stem from a read error. This chain joins TRBV20-1 and TRBJ2-3; D remains ambiguous. Germline V gene sequence: CDR1 DFQATT, CDR2 SNEGSKA (reference sequence). This CDR3 spans 15 amino acids. This CDR3 is CSASNSLSSTDTQYF. CDR3 DNA: TGTAGTGCTAGTAACAGCTTATCTAGCACAGATACGCAGTATTTT.

This clonotype occurred many times. This chain links TRBV12-3 or TRBV12-4 with TRBJ1-5; tentatively, D is TRBD1 (5 bases). Trimming removed 2 bases from V and 2 bases from J, with 10 bases in between. The CDR3 contains 15 residues. The CDR3 loop is CASSLSRAGNQPQHF. The CDR3 DNA follows: TGTGCCAGCAGTTTATCCAGGGCGGGCAATCAGCCCCAGCATTTT.

The rearrangement uses TRBV20-1 and TRBJ2-1; 7 nucleotides match TRBD2. There are 16 residues in the CDR3. In germline, CDR1 is DFQATT, CDR2 SNEGSKA (reference sequence). Trimming cost V 3 bases and J 7 bases; bases outside gene matches: 15. The CDR3 bases are TGCAGTGCTAGCGACCTCTTCAGGCGGGGGTTTAATGAGCAGTTCTTC. This sequence encodes CSASDLFRRGFNEQFF.

This chain joins TRBV2 and TRBJ1-6; D unclear. The V end was cut by 6 bases, the J end by 19 bases, with 19 bases between. CDR1 is SNHLY and CDR2 is FYNNEI in the germline V gene. This CDR3 comprises 12 residues. CDR3 sequence (DNA): TGTGCCAGCAGGTCGGAGGGAGGACTCCTTCACTTT. Translated, it gives CASRSEGGLLHF.

This clonotype was counted a few times. The V call is TRBV20-1, the J call TRBJ2-5; D remains unclear. Looked up from germline, CDR1 is DFQATT and CDR2 is SNEGSKA (reference sequence). Trimming pared 2 bases from V and 4 bases from J, leaving 11 bases between. The CDR3 sequence is 13 residues long. The CDR3: CSARMEPRETQYF. The CDR3 coding sequence is TGCAGTGCTAGAATGGAACCCCGAGAGACCCAGTACTTC.

This clonotype has only a few counts. This chain uses TRBV2 with TRBJ2-7, with 9 bases matching TRBD2. The CDR3 sequence is 15 residues long. Trimming cost V 4 bases and J 6 bases; bases outside gene matches: 10. Germline-derived CDR1 and CDR2 are SNHLY and FYNNEI. The CDR3, as DNA: TGTGCCAGCAGTGGGCTAGCGGGATATTGGGGCGAGCAGTACTTC. Amino acids: CASSGLAGYWGEQYF. Looking up the rest from reference TRBV2 and TRBJ2-7 gives the full variable domain: EPEVTQTPSHQVTQMGQEVILRCVPISNHLYFYWYRQILGQKVEFLVSFYNNEISEKSEIFDDQFSVERPDGSNFTLKIRSTKLEDSAMYFCASSGLAGYWGEQYFGPGTRLTVT.

The chain joins TRBV7-9 to TRBJ1-1; D remains unclear. CDR3 length: 15 residues. With 5 bases removed from V and 4 bases from J, the gap between germline ends came to 17 bases. Germline lookup yields CDR1 SEHNR and CDR2 FQNEAQ (reference sequence). CDR3 sequence reads: CASSHPPERITEAFF. CDR3 coding DNA: TGTGCCAGCAGCCACCCCCCCGAAAGGATCACTGAAGCTTTCTTT.

In this sample, this clonotype turned up a few times. This chain joins TRBV28 and TRBJ2-1, with 12 bases fitting TRBD2. V was pared by 6 bases and J by 1 base, with 7 bases of the junction left unmatched. CDR1 MDHEN and CDR2 SYDVKM come from the germline V gene. This CDR3 region has 17 residues. This CDR3 is CASSPLAGGPSYNEQFF. The DNA for the CDR3 is TGTGCCAGCAGCCCTCTAGCGGGGGGGCCTTCCTACAATGAGCAGTTCTTC. The full variable domain, with the rest looked up from reference TRBV28 and TRBJ2-1, is DVKVTQSSRYLVKRTGEKVFLECVQDMDHENMFWYRQDPGLGLRLIYFSYDVKMKEKGDIPEGYSVSREKKERFSLILESASTNQTSMYLCASSPLAGGPSYNEQFFGPGTRLTVL.

The chain has TRBV27 and TRBJ1-1; D unresolved. The CDR3 sequence is 15 residues long. Germline assignment: CDR1 MNHEY and CDR2 SMNVEV (reference sequence). V lost 3 bases and J lost 4, with 15 bases in between. The CDR3 coding sequence is TGTGCCAGCAGTTTTGAGCGGCCCATTAGCACTGAAGCTTTCTTT. Residues: CASSFERPISTEAFF.

The sample holds one count of this clonotype. V gene TRBV15 combines with J gene TRBJ2-5; 14 bases agree with TRBD2. CDR3 length: 17 amino acids. The V segment lost 2 bases and the J segment 5 bases; nucleotides outside the gene matches: 7. Germline V CDR1 and CDR2: LNHNV, YYDKDF (reference sequence). For the CDR3, the DNA is TGTGCCACCAGCAGATCCGGGACTAGCGGGAGATGGGAGACCCAGTACTTC. Its translation is CATSRSGTSGRWETQYF.

The V call is TRBV12-3 or TRBV12-4, the J call TRBJ2-2, with unresolved D. With 2 bases removed from V and 3 bases from J, the gap between germline ends came to 4 bases. The CDR3 consists of 13 residues. CDR3 protein: CASSLMDTGELFF. In DNA form, the CDR3 reads TGTGCCAGCAGTTTAATGGACACCGGGGAGCTGTTTTTT.

This clonotype was counted a single time. At one end the junction does not follow the germline gene, possibly because of a read error. This chain connects TRBV24-1 to TRBJ2-7; 8 nucleotides match TRBD1. Germline CDR1 and CDR2: KGHDR and SFDVKD. The CDR3 has 14 residues. The CDR3 region is CASSSTGDSYEQYF. The CDR3 region has the DNA TGTGCCAGCAGTTCGACAGGGGATTCCTACGAGCAGTACTTC.

The chain uses TRBV10-3 and TRBJ1-3; no firm D call. The CDR3 runs 13 residues. Germline-derived CDR1 and CDR2 are ENHRY and SYGVKD. Deletions cut 2 bases from V and 3 bases from J, with 5 bases between. CDR3 region: CAISETSGNTIYF. CDR3 sequence (DNA): TGTGCCATCAGTGAGACGAGTGGAAACACCATATATTTT.

The chain joins TRBV2 to TRBJ2-2, with 8 bases that match TRBD1. Germline trimming cut 5 bases from V and 6 bases from J; bases unmatched to any gene: 17. Germline V gene data show CDR1 as SNHLY and CDR2 as FYNNEI. This CDR3 is 18 amino acids long. In nucleotides, the CDR3 is TGTGCCAGCAGTACTCCACTCGGACAGGGTGGTGGGGCCGGGGAGCTGTTTTTT. This encodes CASSTPLGQGGGAGELFF.

On this clonotype: Given a much more abundant clone one base away, this may be a read error. The chain links TRBV12-3 or TRBV12-4 to TRBJ1-2, with D unclear. The CDR3 length is 16 residues. V lost 1 base and J 8 bases, leaving 20 bases between the germline ends. CDR3 loop: CASSLGSPGRLGGYTF. CDR3 sequence (DNA): TGTGCCAGCAGTTTAGGTTCGCCGGGCAGGTTAGGCGGCTACACCTTC.

The chain has TRBV6-1 and TRBJ2-1, with 11 bases identical to TRBD2. This CDR3 contains 16 residues. CDR1 is MNHNS and CDR2 is SASEGT in the germline V gene. Trimming at V came to 5 bases and at J to 6 bases, leaving 9 bases not matched to a gene. The CDR3, as DNA: TGTGCCAGCAGTATGACGACTAGCGGGAAGGGCAATGAGCAGTTCTTC. Its protein is CASSMTTSGKGNEQFF.

This chain connects TRBV25-1 to TRBJ2-5; tentative D call: TRBD1 (7 bases). The CDR3 runs 15 residues. Trimming cost V 1 base and J 3 bases, with 12 bases left between them. Germline V gene data show CDR1 as MGHDK and CDR2 as SYGVNS. CDR3 amino acids: CASSELGQREETQYF. For the CDR3, the DNA is TGTGCCAGCAGTGAATTGGGACAGCGGGAAGAGACCCAGTACTTC.

The rearrangement links TRBV20-1 to TRBJ2-7, with 11 bases aligning to TRBD1. The germline V gene encodes CDR1 DFQATT and CDR2 SNEGSKA (reference sequence). This CDR3 spans 11 amino acids. CDR3 residues: CRAGQGDEQYF. The DNA of the CDR3 is TGCAGGGCGGGACAGGGGGACGAGCAGTACTTC.

This clonotype was detected many times. The chain couples TRBV6-1 to TRBJ1-5; no reliable D call. Between the trimmed V and J ends, which lost 4 bases and 0 bases, there was a span of 7 bases. CDR1 is MNHNS, CDR2 SASEGT, per germline. This CDR3 is built from 14 residues. The CDR3: CASSVQYSNQPQHF. In DNA, the CDR3 is TGTGCCAGCAGTGTACAGTATAGCAATCAGCCCCAGCATTTT.

A word on this clonotype: A much larger clone is a single base away; this may be a read error. The gene calls are TRBV4-1 and TRBJ2-6; D assignment may be TRBD1 or TRBD2 (5 bases each). The germline CDR1 and CDR2 sequences are MGHRA and YSYEKL. The CDR3 is 17 amino acids. The CDR3 sequence is CASSQDTRVSGADVLTF. The CDR3 nucleotides are TGCGCCAGCAGCCAAGATACGAGGGTCTCTGGGGCCGACGTCCTGACTTTC.

This clonotype was recorded many times. V usage is TRBV6-6 and J usage is TRBJ1-3; no reliable D call. V lost 2 bases, J lost 2 bases, and 10 bases lay in between. This CDR3 has 15 residues. CDR1 and CDR2 from the germline V gene are MNHNY and SVGAGI (reference sequence). The DNA of the CDR3 is TGTGCCAGCAGTTACGACCGATTAACTGGAAACACCATATATTTT. Amino acid sequence: CASSYDRLTGNTIYF.